A selection of T cell receptor beta chains follows, all from one sample in a study of early T cells in non-severe SARS-CoV-2 infection. TCRdb reanalysed the 5' RACE reads using MiXCR and keeps one entry per CDR3 protein. The sample consists of some 57,000 distinct CDR3 sequences, roughly 13% of them appearing once. Sequenced: whole blood. The source is an adult who was a healthcare worker with PCR-confirmed SARS-CoV-2 infection or an uninfected control (not recorded which). Both conserved end residues are part of each CDR3. The order of the fields is D gene, V gene, J gene, clone size, CDR3 protein, CDR3 DNA. A D gene is named only where the DNA matches it firmly. Size values are once, few and many counts, or a class for expanded clones, and some rows have none.

>TRBD2|TRBV6-1|TRBJ2-3|many
CASKKRGSTDTQYF
TGTGCCAGCAAAAAGCGGGGGAGCACAGATACGCAGTATTTT
>TRBD1|TRBV6-5|TRBJ1-2|few
CASSTVTGANYGYTF
TGTGCCAGCAGTACCGTGACAGGGGCTAACTATGGCTACACCTTC
>.|TRBV7-7|TRBJ2-2|few
CASTAGSNTGELFF
TGTGCTAGCACCGCCGGGAGCAACACCGGGGAGCTGTTTTTT
>TRBD2|TRBV24-1|TRBJ2-7|few
CATSAPSGRAGEQYF
TGTGCCACCAGTGCCCCTAGCGGGAGGGCTGGTGAGCAGTACTTC
>.|TRBV7-6|TRBJ1-1|many
CASSLALEGSNTEAFF
TGTGCCAGCAGCTTAGCGCTAGAGGGATCGAACACTGAAGCTTTCTTT
>TRBD2|TRBV11-1|TRBJ2-7|many
CASSLDSRGTGYEQYF
TGTGCCAGCAGCTTAGACTCGCGGGGGACTGGCTACGAGCAGTACTTC
>.|TRBV5-1|TRBJ1-5|.
CASSLGDLPNQPQHF
TGCGCCAGCAGCTTGGGGGACCTTCCAAATCAGCCCCAGCATTTT
>TRBD1|TRBV20-1|TRBJ2-3|.
CSAHRQGKDTQYF
TGCAGTGCTCATCGACAGGGGAAAGATACGCAGTATTTT
>.|TRBV20-1|TRBJ1-1|.
CSAVDGQAFF
TGCAGTGCCGTAGACGGTCAAGCTTTCTTT
>.|TRBV6-5|TRBJ1-6|.
CASSYSDPRSSYNSPLHF
TGTGCCAGCAGTTACTCTGACCCCCGCAGCTCCTATAATTCACCCCTCCACTTT
>TRBD2|TRBV20-1|TRBJ2-2|.
CSAYSGRNTGELFF
TGCAGTGCTTATAGCGGGAGGAACACCGGGGAGCTGTTTTTT
>.|TRBV29-1|TRBJ1-1|.
CSTVGPYTEAFF
TGCAGCACCGTAGGACCCTACACTGAAGCTTTCTTT
>TRBD2|TRBV2|TRBJ2-1|.
CASMQAGGNYNEQFF
TGTGCCAGCATGCAAGCGGGAGGAAACTACAATGAGCAGTTCTTC
>.|TRBV12-3/TRBV12-4|TRBJ2-7|many
CGTSRLYEQYF
TGTGGCACGAGTAGATTGTACGAGCAGTACTTC
>.|TRBV5-1|TRBJ2-7|.
CASSLAWSSYEQYF
TGCGCCAGCAGCTTGGCCTGGAGCTCCTACGAGCAGTACTTC
>.|TRBV7-2|TRBJ2-3|many
CASSLGQNTDTQYF
TGTGCCAGCAGCTTAGGCCAGAACACAGATACGCAGTATTTT
>.|TRBV27|TRBJ2-7|.
CASSRGGSSYEQYF
TGTGCCAGCAGTAGGGGTGGGAGCTCCTACGAGCAGTACTTC
>.|TRBV20-1|TRBJ2-3|many
CSASRKGSDTQYF
TGCAGTGCTAGCCGAAAGGGGTCAGATACGCAGTATTTT
>TRBD2|TRBV12-3/TRBV12-4|TRBJ2-7|many
CASSSIAGKGYEQYF
TGTGCCAGCAGCTCCATAGCGGGCAAGGGGTACGAGCAGTACTTC
>.|TRBV14|TRBJ2-1|.
CASSQELGGEQFF
TGTGCCAGCAGCCAAGAGCTGGGAGGTGAGCAGTTCTTC
>.|TRBV6-1|TRBJ1-5|few
CASSEKQAGQPQHF
TGTGCCAGCAGTGAAAAACAGGCGGGTCAGCCCCAGCATTTT
>TRBD1|TRBV5-4|TRBJ1-2|few
CASSPTGARGYTF
TGTGCCAGCAGCCCGACAGGGGCACGTGGCTACACCTTC
>.|TRBV18|TRBJ1-5|.
CASSPTDIPLGNQPQHF
TGTGCCAGCTCACCAACCGACATTCCCTTGGGCAATCAGCCCCAGCATTTT
>.|TRBV7-7|TRBJ2-1|many
CASSSWTGEQFF
TGTGCTAGCAGCTCCTGGACTGGGGAGCAGTTCTTC
>.|TRBV6-6|TRBJ1-5|.
CASSYSLPGRQPQHF
TGTGCCAGCAGTTACTCGTTACCGGGAAGACAGCCCCAGCATTTT
>.|TRBV19|TRBJ2-2|many
CASRRPVSGGAWTGELFF
TGTGCCAGTAGGCGCCCAGTATCTGGGGGGGCCTGGACCGGGGAGCTGTTTTTT
>.|TRBV5-1|TRBJ2-3|.
CASSLEAGSADTQYF
TGCGCCAGCAGCTTGGAGGCAGGGTCCGCAGATACGCAGTATTTT